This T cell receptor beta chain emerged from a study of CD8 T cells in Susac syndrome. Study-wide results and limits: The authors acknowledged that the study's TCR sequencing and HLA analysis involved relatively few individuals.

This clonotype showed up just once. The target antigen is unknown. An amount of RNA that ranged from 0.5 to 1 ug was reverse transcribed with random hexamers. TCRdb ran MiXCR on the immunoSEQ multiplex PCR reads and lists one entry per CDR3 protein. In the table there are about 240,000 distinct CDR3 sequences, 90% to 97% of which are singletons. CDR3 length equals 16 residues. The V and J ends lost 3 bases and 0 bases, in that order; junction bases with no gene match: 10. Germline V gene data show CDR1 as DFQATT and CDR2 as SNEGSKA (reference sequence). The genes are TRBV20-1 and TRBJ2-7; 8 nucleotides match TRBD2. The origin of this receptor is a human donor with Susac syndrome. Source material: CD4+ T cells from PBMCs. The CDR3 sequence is CSASGGPSGLSYEQYF. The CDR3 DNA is TGCAGTGCTAGTGGGGGACCTAGCGGGCTCTCCTACGAGCAGTACTTC.